This record covers a single T cell receptor beta chain. The data were produced by immunoSEQ multiplex PCR, yet TCRdb's version contains in-frame clones alone and is incomplete. Of more than 85,000 clones listed, 75% to 95% are singletons. Looked up from germline, CDR1 is SGHVS and CDR2 is FNYEAQ. The CDR3 totals 18 residues. Unmatched junction bases numbered 10, after V lost 5 bases and J lost 4 bases. The data are from a study of blood T cell repertoires in COVID-19. Sequencing input: peripheral blood. This sequence joins TRBV7-6 and TRBJ2-3; 15 bases agree with TRBD2. The TCR comes from a man aged 18 to 29 with acute or convalescent COVID-19. CDR3 DNA sequence: TGTGCCAGCAGCCGAGGACTAGCGGGAGGGCCATCCTCAGATACGCAGTATTTT. Translating gives CASSRGLAGGPSSDTQYF. The complete variable domain, with remaining parts taken from reference TRBV7-6 and TRBJ2-3, reads GAGVSQSPRYKVTKRGQDVALRCDPISGHVSLYWYRQALGQGPEFLTYFNYEAQQDKSGLPNDRFSAERPEGSISTLTIQRTEQRDSAMYRCASSRGLAGGPSSDTQYFGPGTRLTVL.